The entry below gives a single T cell receptor beta chain sequence along with its context. What it binds is not known. A much larger clone lies a single base off, so this may be a read error. The second PCR ran 7 to 11 cycles with a sample-barcoded 5' primer and J-beta primers. Every sample gave at least 3 million paired-end reads containing CDR3. TCRdb itself ran the 5' RACE reads through MiXCR, one entry per CDR3 protein. Of 650,000 to 700,000 distinct CDR3 sequences listed, about 30% are singletons. The data belong to a study of blood T cells in healthy people across ages. Study conclusions and caveats: A greater number of naive CD4+ cells and higher diversity distinguished long-lived donors from aged donors.

The specimen sequenced was blood. The TCR originated in a woman older than 75 in good health.

Written as DNA, the CDR3 is TGTGCCAGCAGCTTAGGGGGCACGCCGGGGCTCAATGAGCAGTACTTC. Translated: CASSLGGTPGLNEQYF. This sequence joins TRBV7-2 and TRBJ2-5; D is perhaps TRBD1 or TRBD2 (5 bases each). CDR3 length equals 16 residues. Trimming stripped 1 base from V and 11 bases from J, with 23 bases between. Germline V lookup: CDR1 SGHTA, CDR2 FQGNSA.